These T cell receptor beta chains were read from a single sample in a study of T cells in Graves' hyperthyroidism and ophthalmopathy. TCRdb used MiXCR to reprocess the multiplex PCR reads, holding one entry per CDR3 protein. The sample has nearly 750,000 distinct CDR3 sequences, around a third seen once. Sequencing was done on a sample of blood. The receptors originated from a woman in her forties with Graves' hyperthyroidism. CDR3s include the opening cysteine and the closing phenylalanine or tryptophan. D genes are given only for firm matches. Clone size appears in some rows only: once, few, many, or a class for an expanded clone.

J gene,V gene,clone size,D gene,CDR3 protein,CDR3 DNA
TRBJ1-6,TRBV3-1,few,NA,CASSQDQIGSPLHF,TGTGCCAGCAGCCAAGACCAAATCGGTTCACCCCTCCACTTT
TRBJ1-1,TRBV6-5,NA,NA,CASSYGMGNTEAFF,TGTGCCAGCAGTTACGGAATGGGGAACACTGAAGCTTTCTTT
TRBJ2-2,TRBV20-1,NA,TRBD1,CSARDYRTGKAGELFF,TGCAGTGCTAGAGATTACAGGACAGGGAAGGCCGGGGAGCTGTTTTTT
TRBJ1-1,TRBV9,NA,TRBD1,CASSVGTGRAEAFF,TGTGCCAGTAGCGTAGGGACAGGGAGAGCTGAAGCTTTCTTT
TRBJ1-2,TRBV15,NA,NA,CATSRDRAGVPYGYTF,TGTGCCACCAGCAGAGATAGGGCAGGCGTCCCCTATGGCTACACCTTC
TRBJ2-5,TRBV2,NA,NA,CASSQAGTETQYF,TGTGCCAGCAGCCAAGCCGGGACCGAGACCCAGTACTTC
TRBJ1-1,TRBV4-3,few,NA,CASSQDWGGRTEAFF,TGCGCCAGCAGCCAAGACTGGGGAGGGAGAACTGAAGCTTTCTTT
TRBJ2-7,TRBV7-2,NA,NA,CASSLGLGRRYEQYF,TGTGCCAGCAGCTTAGGTTTAGGGAGAAGGTATGAGCAGTACTTC
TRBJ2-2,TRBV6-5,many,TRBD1,CASSPGQGVGELFF,TGTGCCAGCAGCCCCGGACAGGGTGTCGGGGAGCTGTTTTTT
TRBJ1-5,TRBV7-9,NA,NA,CASSPTLGGGWDQPQHF,TGTGCCAGCAGCCCAACCCTAGGAGGGGGGTGGGATCAGCCCCAGCATTTT
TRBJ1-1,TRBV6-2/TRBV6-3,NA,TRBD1,CAAFGTGLAEAFF,TGTGCCGCCTTCGGGACAGGGTTGGCTGAAGCTTTCTTT
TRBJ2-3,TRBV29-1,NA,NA,CSVETSDTQYF,TGCAGCGTTGAGACTTCAGATACGCAGTATTTT
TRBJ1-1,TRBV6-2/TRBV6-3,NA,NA,CASSAGGTVNTEAFF,TGTGCCAGCAGTGCTGGCGGGACGGTGAACACTGAAGCTTTCTTT
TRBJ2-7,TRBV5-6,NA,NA,CASSLVFLHEQYF,TGTGCCAGCAGCTTGGTCTTTCTCCACGAGCAGTACTTC
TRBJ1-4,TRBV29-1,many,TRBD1,CSGIGTGGEKLFF,TGCAGCGGTATCGGGACAGGGGGTGAAAAACTGTTTTTT
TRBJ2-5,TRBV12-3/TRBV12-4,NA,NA,CASSWWQAETQYF,TGTGCCAGCAGTTGGTGGCAGGCCGAGACCCAGTACTTC
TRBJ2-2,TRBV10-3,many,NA,CAIVRENTGELFF,TGTGCCATCGTCCGGGAAAACACCGGGGAGCTGTTTTTT
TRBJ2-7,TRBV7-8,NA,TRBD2,CASSLPWGRGPYEQYF,TGTGCCAGCAGCTTACCCTGGGGGAGGGGCCCCTACGAGCAGTACTTC
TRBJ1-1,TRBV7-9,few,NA,CASSLYNYAPASNTEAFF,TGTGCCAGCAGCTTATACAACTATGCGCCGGCGTCGAACACTGAAGCTTTCTTT
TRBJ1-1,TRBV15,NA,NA,CATSREATGMNTEAFF,TGTGCCACCAGCAGAGAGGCAACAGGGATGAACACTGAAGCTTTCTTT
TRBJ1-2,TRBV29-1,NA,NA,CSLDQLNYGYTF,TGCAGCTTAGACCAACTTAACTATGGCTACACCTTC
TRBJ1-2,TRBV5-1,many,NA,CASSAWGHEANYGYTF,TGCGCCAGCAGCGCATGGGGCCACGAAGCTAACTATGGCTACACCTTC
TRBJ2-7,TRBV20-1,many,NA,CSARDLFKAYEQYF,TGCAGTGCTAGAGATCTCTTTAAGGCCTACGAGCAGTACTTC
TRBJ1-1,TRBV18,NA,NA,CASSPPKRVLGTEAFF,TGTGCCAGCTCACCACCGAAGAGAGTTCTGGGCACTGAAGCTTTCTTT
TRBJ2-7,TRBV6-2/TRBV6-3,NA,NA,CASRAGQNSYEQYF,TGTGCCAGCAGGGCCGGACAGAACTCCTACGAGCAGTACTTC
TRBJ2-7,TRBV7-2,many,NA,CASSSEGSGYEQYF,TGTGCCAGCAGCTCGGAGGGTTCCGGGTACGAGCAGTACTTC
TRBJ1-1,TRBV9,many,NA,CASSEGRRHTEAFF,TGTGCCAGCAGCGAGGGTAGGAGGCACACTGAAGCTTTCTTT
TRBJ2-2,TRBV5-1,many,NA,CASSRSGGELFF,TGCGCCAGCAGCCGGAGTGGCGGGGAGCTGTTTTTT
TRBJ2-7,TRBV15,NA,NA,CATSRDSGTVAYEQYF,TGTGCCACCAGCAGAGATTCTGGGACCGTAGCCTACGAGCAGTACTTC
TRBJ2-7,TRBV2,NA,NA,CASSLDARTYEQYF,TGTGCCAGCAGTTTAGATGCCAGAACCTACGAGCAGTACTTC
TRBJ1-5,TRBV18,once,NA,CASSRGFDQPQHF,TGTGCCAGCTCACGGGGGTTCGATCAGCCCCAGCATTTT
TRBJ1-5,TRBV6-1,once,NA,CASGQARSQHF,TGTGCCAGTGGCCAAGCGCGGTCCCAGCATTTT
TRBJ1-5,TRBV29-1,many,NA,CSVRAGNQPQHF,TGCAGCGTTCGGGCGGGGAATCAGCCCCAGCATTTT
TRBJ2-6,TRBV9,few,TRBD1,CASSFRDRGLSGANVLTF,TGTGCCAGCAGCTTCCGGGACAGGGGACTGTCTGGGGCCAACGTCCTGACTTTC
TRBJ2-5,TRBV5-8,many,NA,CASSLRVGETQYF,TGTGCCAGCAGCTTGAGGGTAGGCGAGACCCAGTACTTC
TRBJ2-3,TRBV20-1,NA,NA,CSAEDVTDTQYF,TGCAGTGCGGAGGACGTCACAGATACGCAGTATTTT
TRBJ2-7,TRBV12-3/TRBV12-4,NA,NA,CASSPRDGVSYEQYF,TGTGCCAGCAGTCCCCGGGACGGTGTTTCCTACGAGCAGTACTTC
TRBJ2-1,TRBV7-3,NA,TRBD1,CASSYQTGDNEQFF,TGTGCCAGCAGCTACCAGACAGGGGACAATGAGCAGTTCTTC
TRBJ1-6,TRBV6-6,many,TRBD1,CATSQGDNSPLHF,TGTGCCACCAGCCAGGGGGATAATTCACCCCTCCACTTT
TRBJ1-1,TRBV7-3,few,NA,CASSPSRQELSGTEAFF,TGTGCCAGCTCACCATCTCGGCAGGAACTTAGTGGCACTGAAGCTTTCTTT
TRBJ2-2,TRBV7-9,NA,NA,CASSEGSSHTGELFF,TGTGCCAGCAGTGAAGGGTCCAGTCACACCGGGGAGCTGTTTTTT
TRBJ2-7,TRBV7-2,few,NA,CASSPPRLVQYF,TGTGCCAGCAGCCCTCCTAGGCTCGTCCAGTACTTC
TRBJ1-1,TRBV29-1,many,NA,CSAPGDNTEAFF,TGCAGCGCCCCCGGAGACAACACTGAAGCTTTCTTT
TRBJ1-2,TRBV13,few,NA,CASSLHEGMTYGYTF,TGTGCCAGCAGCTTGCACGAGGGAATGACATATGGCTACACCTTC
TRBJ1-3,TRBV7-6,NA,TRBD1,CASSRAGTGDGNTIYF,TGTGCCAGCAGCCGGGCCGGGACAGGGGACGGAAACACCATATATTTT
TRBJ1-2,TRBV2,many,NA,CASSGSIGWNGYTF,TGTGCCAGCAGCGGTTCAATAGGGTGGAACGGCTACACCTTC
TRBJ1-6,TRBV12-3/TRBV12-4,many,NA,CASSSLRTGYSPLHF,TGTGCCAGCAGTTCCCTTAGAACGGGCTATTCACCCCTCCACTTT
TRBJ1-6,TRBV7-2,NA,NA,CASSQDRGGDRSNSPLHF,TGCGCCAGCAGCCAAGATCGCGGGGGAGACAGGAGTAATTCACCCCTCCACTTT
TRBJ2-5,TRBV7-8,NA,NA,CASRILETQYF,TGTGCCAGCAGGATCTTGGAGACCCAGTACTTC
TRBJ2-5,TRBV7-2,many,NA,CASSRGPGETQYF,TGTGCCAGCAGCCGAGGTCCCGGGGAGACCCAGTACTTC
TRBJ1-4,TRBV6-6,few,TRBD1,CASRRDRGNEKLFF,TGTGCCAGCAGACGGGACAGGGGGAATGAAAAACTGTTTTTT
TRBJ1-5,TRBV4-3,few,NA,CASSQEGFGQPQHF,TGCGCCAGCAGCCAAGAAGGGTTCGGGCAGCCCCAGCATTTT
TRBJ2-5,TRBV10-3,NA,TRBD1,CAISEEQGQSVKETQYF,TGTGCCATCAGTGAAGAACAGGGGCAAAGCGTAAAAGAGACCCAGTACTTC
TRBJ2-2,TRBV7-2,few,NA,CASSPAPANTGELFF,TGTGCCAGCAGCCCCGCACCCGCGAACACCGGGGAGCTGTTTTTT
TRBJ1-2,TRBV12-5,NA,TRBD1,CASEARQGLVYGYTF,TGTGCTAGTGAGGCCCGACAGGGTCTCGTCTATGGCTACACCTTC
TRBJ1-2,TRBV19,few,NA,CASSSGVLSYGYTF,TGTGCCAGTAGTAGCGGGGTTCTGAGCTATGGCTACACCTTC